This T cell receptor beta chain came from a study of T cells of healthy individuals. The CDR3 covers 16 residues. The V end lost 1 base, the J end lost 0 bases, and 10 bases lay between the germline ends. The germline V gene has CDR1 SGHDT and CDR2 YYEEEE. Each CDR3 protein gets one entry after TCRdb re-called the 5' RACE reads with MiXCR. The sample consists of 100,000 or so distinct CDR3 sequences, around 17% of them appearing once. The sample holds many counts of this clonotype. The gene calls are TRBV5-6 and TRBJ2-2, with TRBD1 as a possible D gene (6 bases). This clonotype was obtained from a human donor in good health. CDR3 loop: CASSLLGASNTGELFF. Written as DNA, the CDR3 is TGTGCCAGCAGCTTGTTGGGGGCCTCGAACACCGGGGAGCTGTTTTTT.